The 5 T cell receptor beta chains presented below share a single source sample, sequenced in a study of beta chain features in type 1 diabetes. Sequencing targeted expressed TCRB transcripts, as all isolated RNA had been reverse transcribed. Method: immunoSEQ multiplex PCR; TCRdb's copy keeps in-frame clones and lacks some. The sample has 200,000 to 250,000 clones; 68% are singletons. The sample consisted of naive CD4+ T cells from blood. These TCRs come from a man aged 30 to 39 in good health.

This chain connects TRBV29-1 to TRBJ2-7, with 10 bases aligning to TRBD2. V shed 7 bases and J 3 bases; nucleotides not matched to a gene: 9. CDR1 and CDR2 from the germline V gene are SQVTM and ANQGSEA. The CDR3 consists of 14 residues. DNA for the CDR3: TGCAGCGCCTCGGACTTAGCGGGAGGCTACGAGCAGTACTTC. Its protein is CSASDLAGGYEQYF.

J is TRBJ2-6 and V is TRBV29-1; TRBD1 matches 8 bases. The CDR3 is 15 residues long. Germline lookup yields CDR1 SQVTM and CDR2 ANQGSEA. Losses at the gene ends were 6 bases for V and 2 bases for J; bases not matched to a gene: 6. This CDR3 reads CSVDSTGAGANVLTF. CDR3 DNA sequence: TGCAGCGTGGATTCGACAGGGGCTGGGGCCAACGTCCTGACTTTC. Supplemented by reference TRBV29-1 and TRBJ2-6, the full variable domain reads SAVISQKPSRDICQRGTSLTIQCQVDSQVTMMFWYRQQPGQSLTLIATANQGSEATYESGFVIDKFPISRPNLTFSTLTVSNMSPEDSSIYLCSVDSTGAGANVLTFGAGSRLTVL.

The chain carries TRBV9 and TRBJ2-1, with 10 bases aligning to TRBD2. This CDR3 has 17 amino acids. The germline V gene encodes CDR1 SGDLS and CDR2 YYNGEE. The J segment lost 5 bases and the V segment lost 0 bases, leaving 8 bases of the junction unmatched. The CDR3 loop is CASSVAPLAGVNNEQFF. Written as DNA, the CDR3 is TGTGCCAGCAGCGTAGCCCCCCTAGCGGGGGTTAACAATGAGCAGTTCTTC.

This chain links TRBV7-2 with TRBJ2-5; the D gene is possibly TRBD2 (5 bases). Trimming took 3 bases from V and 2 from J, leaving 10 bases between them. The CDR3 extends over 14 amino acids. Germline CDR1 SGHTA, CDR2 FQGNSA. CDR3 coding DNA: TGTGCCAGCAGCTTCGAGGGCTTGCAAGAGACCCAGTACTTC. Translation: CASSFEGLQETQYF.

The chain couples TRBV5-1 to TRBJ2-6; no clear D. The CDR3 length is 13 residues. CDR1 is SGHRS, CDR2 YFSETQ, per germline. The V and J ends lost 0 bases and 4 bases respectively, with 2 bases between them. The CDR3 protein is CASSLEGANVLTF. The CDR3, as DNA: TGCGCCAGCAGCTTGGAAGGGGCCAACGTCCTGACTTTC.